This T cell receptor (beta chain) was obtained from a study of naive and memory T cell subsets. The library had UMIs added by 3' ligation of an oligonucleotide to TCR cDNA. RNA was extracted from 2 to 2.5 ml of whole blood of healthy adults. Input was about 1 to 1,100 ng of DNase-treated total RNA without cell sorting. Amplification of ligated cDNA took four PCR rounds with SP2 and nested alpha and beta constant primers. For blood and skin samples, reverse transcription used TCR alpha and beta constant primers. TCRdb re-derived calls from the 5' RACE reads in MiXCR, one entry per CDR3 protein. This sample has over 50,000 distinct CDR3 sequences, with under 10% found just once. This clonotype was counted ten times or more. Germline values: CDR1 SNHLY, CDR2 FYNNEI. Trimming took off 3 bases at V and 1 base at J, with 12 bases between the two ends. The CDR3 sequence is 15 residues long.

This clonotype was sampled from a female donor in good health. The chain links TRBV2 to TRBJ1-1; D is unclear. CDR3 sequence reads: CASSDRPLRNTEAFF. CDR3 nucleotide sequence: TGTGCCAGCAGTGACCGTCCTCTAAGGAACACTGAAGCTTTCTTT.